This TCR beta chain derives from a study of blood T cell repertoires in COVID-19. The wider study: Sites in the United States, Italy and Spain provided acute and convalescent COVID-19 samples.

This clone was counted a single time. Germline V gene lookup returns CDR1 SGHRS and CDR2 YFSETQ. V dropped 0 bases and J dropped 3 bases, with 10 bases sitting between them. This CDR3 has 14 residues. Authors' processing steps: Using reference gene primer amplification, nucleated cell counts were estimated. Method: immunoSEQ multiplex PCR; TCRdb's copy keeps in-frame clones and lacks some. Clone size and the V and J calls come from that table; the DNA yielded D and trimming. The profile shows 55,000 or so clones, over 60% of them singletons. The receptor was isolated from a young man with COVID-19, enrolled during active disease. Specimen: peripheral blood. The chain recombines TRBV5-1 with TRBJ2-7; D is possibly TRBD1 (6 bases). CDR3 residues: CASSLGTGYYEQYF. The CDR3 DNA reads TGCGCCAGCAGCTTGGGAACAGGGTACTACGAGCAGTACTTC.